This T cell receptor (beta chain) was sequenced in a study of post-analysis software for immune sequencing data. Across the whole study: Several disease courses (relapsing-remitting, secondary progressive and progressive-relapsing) of multiple sclerosis were included.

Unique molecular identifiers were carried by the TCR beta cDNA libraries. TCRdb itself ran the PCR reads through MiXCR, one entry per CDR3 protein. The sample gives a few hundred thousand distinct CDR3 sequences, approximately 39% of which show up once; approximately 7.7% is in the top ten. Germline-derived CDR1 and CDR2 are ENHRY and SYGVKD. The V end lost 2 bases, the J end lost 2 bases, and 13 bases lay between the germline ends. The CDR3 extends over 16 amino acids. Concerning this clonotype itself: Its antigen is unknown.

Findings of the study overall: By F measure, strong co-clustering occurred among samples prepared in the same batch. About 5 TRBV segments (TRBV5-6, TRBV5-1 and TRBV20-1 among them) occurred more frequently in patients than in controls. Compared against controls, patients with multiple sclerosis displayed significantly lower normalized Chao1 diversity.

The sequence was collected from a girl aged 2 to 9 with multiple sclerosis. The chain uses TRBV10-3 and TRBJ1-5; D remains ambiguous. The sequenced material came from blood. This CDR3 reads CAISEALGVGNQPQHF. CDR3 in DNA: TGTGCCATCAGTGAGGCCCTCGGGGTAGGCAATCAGCCCCAGCATTTT.